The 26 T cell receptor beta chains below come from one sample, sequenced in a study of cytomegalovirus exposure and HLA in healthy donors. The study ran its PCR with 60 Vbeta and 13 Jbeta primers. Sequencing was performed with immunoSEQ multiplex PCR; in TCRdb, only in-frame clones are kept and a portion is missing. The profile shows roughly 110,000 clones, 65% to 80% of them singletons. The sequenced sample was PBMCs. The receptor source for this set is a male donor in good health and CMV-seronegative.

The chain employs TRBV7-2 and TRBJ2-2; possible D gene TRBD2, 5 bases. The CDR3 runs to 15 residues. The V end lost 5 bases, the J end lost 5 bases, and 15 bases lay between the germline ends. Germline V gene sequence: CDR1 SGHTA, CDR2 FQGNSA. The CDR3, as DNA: TGTGCCAGCAGCCCACGGACTGTGGGGACCGGGGAGCTGTTTTTT. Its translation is CASSPRTVGTGELFF.

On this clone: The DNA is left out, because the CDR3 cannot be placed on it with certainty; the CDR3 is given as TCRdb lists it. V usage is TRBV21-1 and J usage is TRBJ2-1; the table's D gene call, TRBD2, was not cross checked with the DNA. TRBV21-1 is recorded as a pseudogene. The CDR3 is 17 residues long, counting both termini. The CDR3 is CASSTRVGVGSYNEQFF.

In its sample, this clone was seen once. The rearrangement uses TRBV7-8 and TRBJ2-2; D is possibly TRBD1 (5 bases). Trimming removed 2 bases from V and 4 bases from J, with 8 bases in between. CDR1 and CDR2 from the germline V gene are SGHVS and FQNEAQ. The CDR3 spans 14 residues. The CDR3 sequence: CASSLQGITGELFF. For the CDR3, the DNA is TGTGCCAGCAGCTTACAGGGAATCACCGGGGAGCTGTTTTTT. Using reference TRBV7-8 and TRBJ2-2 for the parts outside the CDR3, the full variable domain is GAGVSQSPRYKVAKRGQDVALRCDPISGHVSLFWYQQALGQGPEFLTYFQNEAQLDKSGLPSDRFFAERPEGSVSTLKIQRTQQEDSAVYLCASSLQGITGELFFGEGSRLTVL.

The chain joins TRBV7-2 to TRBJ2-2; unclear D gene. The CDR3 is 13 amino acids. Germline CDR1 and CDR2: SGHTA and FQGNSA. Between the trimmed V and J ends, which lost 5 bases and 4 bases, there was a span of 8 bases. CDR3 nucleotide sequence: TGTGCCAGCAGCGTTGACTCCACCGGGGAGCTGTTTTTT. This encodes CASSVDSTGELFF.

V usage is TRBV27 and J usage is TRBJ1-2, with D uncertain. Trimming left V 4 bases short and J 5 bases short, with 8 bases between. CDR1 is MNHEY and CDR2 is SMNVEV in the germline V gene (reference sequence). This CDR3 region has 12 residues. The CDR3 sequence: CASSSQNYGYTF. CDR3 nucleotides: TGTGCCAGCAGTTCCCAGAATTATGGCTACACCTTC.

The CDR3 reads CASSLGDNNEQFF. The CDR3 DNA is TGCGCCAGCAGCCTGGGAGATAACAATGAGCAGTTCTTC. This chain connects TRBV5-1 to TRBJ2-1, with a weak D call TRBD2 (5 bases). Germline CDR1 reads SGHRS; CDR2 reads YFSETQ. Trimming took 4 bases from V and 5 from J, leaving 10 bases between them. CDR3 size: 13 residues. Looking up the rest from reference TRBV5-1 and TRBJ2-1 gives the full variable domain: KAGVTQTPRYLIKTRGQQVTLSCSPISGHRSVSWYQQTPGQGLQFLFEYFSETQRNKGNFPGRFSGRQFSNSRSEMNVSTLELGDSALYLCASSLGDNNEQFFGPGTRLTVL.

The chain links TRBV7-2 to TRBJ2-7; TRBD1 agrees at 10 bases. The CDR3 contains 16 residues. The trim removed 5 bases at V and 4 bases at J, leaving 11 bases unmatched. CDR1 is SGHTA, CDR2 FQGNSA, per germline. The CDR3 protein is CASSPRRTGGVYEQYF. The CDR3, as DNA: TGTGCCAGCAGCCCTAGGAGGACAGGGGGGGTATACGAGCAGTACTTC.

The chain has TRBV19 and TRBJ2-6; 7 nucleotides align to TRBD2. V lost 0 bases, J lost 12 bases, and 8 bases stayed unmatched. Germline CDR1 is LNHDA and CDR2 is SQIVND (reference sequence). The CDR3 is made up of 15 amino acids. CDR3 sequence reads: CASSIDGASGGVLTF. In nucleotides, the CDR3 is TGTGCCAGTAGTATAGATGGGGCTAGCGGAGGCGTCCTGACTTTC.

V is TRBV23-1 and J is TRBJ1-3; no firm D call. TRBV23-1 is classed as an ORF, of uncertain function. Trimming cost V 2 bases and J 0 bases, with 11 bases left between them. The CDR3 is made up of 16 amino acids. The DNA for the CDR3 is TGCGCCAGCAGTCAAATGGTCAGGTTCTCTGGAAACACCATATATTTT. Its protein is CASSQMVRFSGNTIYF.

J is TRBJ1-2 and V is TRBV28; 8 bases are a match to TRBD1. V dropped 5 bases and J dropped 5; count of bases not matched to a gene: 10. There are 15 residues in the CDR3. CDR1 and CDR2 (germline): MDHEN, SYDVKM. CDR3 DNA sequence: TGTGCCAGCAGTCCCATAATACAGGGGGTTTATGGCTACACCTTC. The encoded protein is CASSPIIQGVYGYTF.

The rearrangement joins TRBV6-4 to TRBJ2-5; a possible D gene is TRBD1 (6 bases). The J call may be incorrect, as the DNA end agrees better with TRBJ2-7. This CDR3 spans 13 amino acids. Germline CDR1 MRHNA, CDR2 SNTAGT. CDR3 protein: CASSDGTPYEQYF. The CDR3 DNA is TGTGCCAGCAGTGACGGGACACCCTACGAGCAGTACTTC.

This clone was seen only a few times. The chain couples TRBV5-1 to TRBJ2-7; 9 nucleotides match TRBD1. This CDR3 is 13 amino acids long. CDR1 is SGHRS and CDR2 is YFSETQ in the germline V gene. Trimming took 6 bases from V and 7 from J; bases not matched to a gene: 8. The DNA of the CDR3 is TGCGCCAGCACCACAGGGACAGGGAATGAGCAGTACTTC. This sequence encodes CASTTGTGNEQYF.

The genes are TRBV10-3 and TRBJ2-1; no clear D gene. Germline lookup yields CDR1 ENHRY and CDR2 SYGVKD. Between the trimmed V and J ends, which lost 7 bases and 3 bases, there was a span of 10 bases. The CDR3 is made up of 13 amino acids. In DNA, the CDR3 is TGTGCCATCACCAGCGAGGACTACAATGAGCAGTTCTTC. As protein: CAITSEDYNEQFF.

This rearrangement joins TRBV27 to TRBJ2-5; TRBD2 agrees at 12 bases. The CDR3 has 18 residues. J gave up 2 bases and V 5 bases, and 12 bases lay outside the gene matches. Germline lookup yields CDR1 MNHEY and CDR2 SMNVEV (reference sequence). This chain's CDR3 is CASSKTSGSYRSQETQYF. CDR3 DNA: TGTGCCAGCAGTAAGACTAGCGGGAGTTATCGGTCGCAAGAGACCCAGTACTTC.

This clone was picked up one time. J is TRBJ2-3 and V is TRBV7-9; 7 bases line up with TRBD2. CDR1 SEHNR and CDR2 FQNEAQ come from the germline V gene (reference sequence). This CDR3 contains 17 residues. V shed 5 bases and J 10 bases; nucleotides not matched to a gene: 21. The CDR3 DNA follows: TGTGCCAGCAGCCCAAACTTGCGGGAGCTGCCCCGGGTGGCGCAGTATTTT. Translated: CASSPNLRELPRVAQYF.

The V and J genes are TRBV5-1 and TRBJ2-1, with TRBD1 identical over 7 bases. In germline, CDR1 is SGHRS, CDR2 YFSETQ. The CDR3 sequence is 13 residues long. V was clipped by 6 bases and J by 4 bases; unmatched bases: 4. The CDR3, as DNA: TGCGCCAGCATCGGACAGGAGTACAATGAGCAGTTCTTC. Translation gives CASIGQEYNEQFF. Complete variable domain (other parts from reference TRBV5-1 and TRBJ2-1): KAGVTQTPRYLIKTRGQQVTLSCSPISGHRSVSWYQQTPGQGLQFLFEYFSETQRNKGNFPGRFSGRQFSNSRSEMNVSTLELGDSALYLCASIGQEYNEQFFGPGTRLTVL.

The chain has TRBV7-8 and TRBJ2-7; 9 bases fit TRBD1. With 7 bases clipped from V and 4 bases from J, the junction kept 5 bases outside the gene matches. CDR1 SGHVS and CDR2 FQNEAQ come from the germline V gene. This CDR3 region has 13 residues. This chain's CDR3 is CASTRDRDYEQYF. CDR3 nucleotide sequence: TGTGCCAGCACCCGGGACAGGGATTACGAGCAGTACTTC.

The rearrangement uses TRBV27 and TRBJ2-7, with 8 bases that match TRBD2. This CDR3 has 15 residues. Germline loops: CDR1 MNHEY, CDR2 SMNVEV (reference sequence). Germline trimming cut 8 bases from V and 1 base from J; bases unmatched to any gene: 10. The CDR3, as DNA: TGTGCCAGCGGTCTTCCGGGACTAGGGTCCTACGAGCAGTACTTC. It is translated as CASGLPGLGSYEQYF.

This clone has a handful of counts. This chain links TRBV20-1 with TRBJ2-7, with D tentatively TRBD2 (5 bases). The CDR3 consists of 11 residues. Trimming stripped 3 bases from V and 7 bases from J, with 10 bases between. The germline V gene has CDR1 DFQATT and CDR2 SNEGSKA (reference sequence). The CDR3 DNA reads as TGCAGTGCTAGTTTTGAGCGGGAGCAGTACTTC. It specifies CSASFEREQYF.

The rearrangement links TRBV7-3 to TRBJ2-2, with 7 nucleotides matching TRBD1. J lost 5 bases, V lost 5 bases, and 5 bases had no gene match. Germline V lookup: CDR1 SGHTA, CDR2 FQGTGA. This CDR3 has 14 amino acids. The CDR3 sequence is CASSADRATGELFF. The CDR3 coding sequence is TGTGCCAGCAGCGCAGACAGGGCAACCGGGGAGCTGTTTTTT.

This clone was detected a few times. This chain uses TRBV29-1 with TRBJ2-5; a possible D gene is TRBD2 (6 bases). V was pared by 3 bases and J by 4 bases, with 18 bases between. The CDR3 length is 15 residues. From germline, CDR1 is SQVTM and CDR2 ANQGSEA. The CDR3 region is CSVEYSGTWAETQYF. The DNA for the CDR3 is TGCAGCGTTGAGTATTCGGGGACTTGGGCAGAGACCCAGTACTTC.

CDR3 region: CASIGDRGYNEQFF. The CDR3, as DNA: TGTGCCAGCATAGGTGACAGGGGATACAATGAGCAGTTCTTC. The genes are TRBV6-1 and TRBJ2-1; 8 bases line up with TRBD1. The CDR3 contains 14 residues. V lost 7 bases and J lost 4; bases outside the gene matches: 6. Germline V lookup: CDR1 MNHNS, CDR2 SASEGT.

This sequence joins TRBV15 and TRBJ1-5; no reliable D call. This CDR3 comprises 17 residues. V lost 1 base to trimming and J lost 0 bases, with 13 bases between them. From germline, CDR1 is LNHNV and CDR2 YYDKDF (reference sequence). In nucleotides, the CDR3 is TGTGCCACCAGCAGAGGTAAATTCACTAATAGCAATCAGCCCCAGCATTTT. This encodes CATSRGKFTNSNQPQHF.

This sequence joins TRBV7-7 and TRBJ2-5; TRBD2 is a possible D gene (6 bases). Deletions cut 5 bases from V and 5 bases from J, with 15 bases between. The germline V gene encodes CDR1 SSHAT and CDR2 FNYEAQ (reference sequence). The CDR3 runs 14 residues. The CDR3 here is CASSPRSAGETQYF. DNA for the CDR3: TGTGCCAGCAGCCCCCGTTCGGCGGGGGAGACCCAGTACTTC. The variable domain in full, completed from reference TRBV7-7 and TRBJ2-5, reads GAGVSQSPRYKVTKRGQDVTLRCDPISSHATLYWYQQALGQGPEFLTYFNYEAQPDKSGLPSDRFSAERPEGSISTLTIQRTEQRDSAMYRCASSPRSAGETQYFGPGTRLLVL.

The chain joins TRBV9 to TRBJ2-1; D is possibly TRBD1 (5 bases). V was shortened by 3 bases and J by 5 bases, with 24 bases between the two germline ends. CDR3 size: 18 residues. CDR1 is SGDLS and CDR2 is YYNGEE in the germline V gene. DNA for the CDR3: TGTGCCAGCAGCGCAAAGGCCCTGGACACCTCGTCAGACAATGAGCAGTTCTTC. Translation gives CASSAKALDTSSDNEQFF.

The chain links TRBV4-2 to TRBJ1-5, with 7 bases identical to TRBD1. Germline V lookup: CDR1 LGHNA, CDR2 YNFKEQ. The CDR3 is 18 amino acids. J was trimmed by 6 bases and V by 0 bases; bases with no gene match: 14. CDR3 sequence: CASSQDAQGSREGQPQHF. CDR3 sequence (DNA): TGTGCCAGCAGCCAAGACGCACAGGGGTCGCGGGAAGGTCAGCCCCAGCATTTT.